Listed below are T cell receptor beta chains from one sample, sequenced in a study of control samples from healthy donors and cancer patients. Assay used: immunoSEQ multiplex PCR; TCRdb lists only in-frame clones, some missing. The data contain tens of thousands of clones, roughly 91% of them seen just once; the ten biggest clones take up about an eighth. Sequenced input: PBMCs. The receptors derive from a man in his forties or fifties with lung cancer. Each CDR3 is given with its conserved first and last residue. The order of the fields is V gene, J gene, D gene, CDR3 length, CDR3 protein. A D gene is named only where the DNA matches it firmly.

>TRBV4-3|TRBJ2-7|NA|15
CASSQDNNVLYEQYF
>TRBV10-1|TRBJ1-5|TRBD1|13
CASSNDRDQPQHF
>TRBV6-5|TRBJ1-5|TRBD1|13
CASSLAGGQPQHF
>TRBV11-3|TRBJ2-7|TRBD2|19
CASSHSGGAPYLYSYEQYF
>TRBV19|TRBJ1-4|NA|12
CASSIGYEKLFF
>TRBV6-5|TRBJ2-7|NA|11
CASSYNGIGYF
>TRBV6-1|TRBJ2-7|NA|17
CASSALQGIQSSYEQYF
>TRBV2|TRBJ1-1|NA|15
CASGQPYLVNTEAFF
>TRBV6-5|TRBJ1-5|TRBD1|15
CASSRTGSSNQPQHF
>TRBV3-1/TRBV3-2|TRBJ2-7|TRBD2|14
CASSPTGGAGEQYF
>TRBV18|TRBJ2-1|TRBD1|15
CASSPERQGKNEQFF
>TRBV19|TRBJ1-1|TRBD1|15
CASTLNRDSNTEAFF
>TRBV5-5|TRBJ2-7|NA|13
CASQPGGRGEQYF
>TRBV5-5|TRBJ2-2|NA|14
CASSLASTTGELFF
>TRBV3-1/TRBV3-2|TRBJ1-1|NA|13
CASSLTDNTEAFF
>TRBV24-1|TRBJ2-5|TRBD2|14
CATSPSSGRETQYF
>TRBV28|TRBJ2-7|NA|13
CASSLWGAEEQYF
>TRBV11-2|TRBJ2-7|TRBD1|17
CASSGRDSETYPYEQYF
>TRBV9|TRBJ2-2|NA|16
CASSPRHTGDTGELFF
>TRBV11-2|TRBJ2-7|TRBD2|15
CASSLGVTSGVEQYF
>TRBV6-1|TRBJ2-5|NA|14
CASSEMTLLETQYF
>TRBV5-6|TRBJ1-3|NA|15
CASSAGPLSGNTIYF
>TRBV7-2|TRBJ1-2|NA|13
CASSLVTGRGYTF
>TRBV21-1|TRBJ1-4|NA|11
CASSIWTGLFF
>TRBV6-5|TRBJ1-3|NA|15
CASSYRHGSGNTIYF
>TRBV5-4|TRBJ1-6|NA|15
CASRRDTLGNSPLHF
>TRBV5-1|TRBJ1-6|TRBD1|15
CASEPTGGSNSPLHF
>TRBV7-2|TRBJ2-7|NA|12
CASSQVSYEQYF
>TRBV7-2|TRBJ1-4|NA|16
CASSLYVSHEGEKLFF
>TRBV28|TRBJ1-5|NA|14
CASIKSYSNQPQHF
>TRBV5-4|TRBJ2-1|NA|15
CASSLRTESDNEQFF
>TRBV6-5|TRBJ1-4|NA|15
CASREDRSTNEKLFF
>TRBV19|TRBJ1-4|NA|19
CASTNHGAVNPTTNEKLFF
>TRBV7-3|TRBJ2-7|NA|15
CASSLGAGSSYEQYF
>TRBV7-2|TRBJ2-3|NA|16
CASSLAILGNTDTQYF
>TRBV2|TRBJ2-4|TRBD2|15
CASMNHGGESNIQYF
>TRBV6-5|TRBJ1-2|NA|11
CASTRGDGYTF
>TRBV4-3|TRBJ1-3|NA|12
CASSQQGDTIYF
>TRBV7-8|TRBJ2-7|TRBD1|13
CASSSGQGGEQYF
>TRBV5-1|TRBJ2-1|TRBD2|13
CASKAGEYNEQFF
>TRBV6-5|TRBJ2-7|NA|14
CASRGGGGGYEQYF
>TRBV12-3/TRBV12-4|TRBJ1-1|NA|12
CASSVGSAEAFF
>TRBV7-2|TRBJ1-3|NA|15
CASSSQGLSGNTIYF
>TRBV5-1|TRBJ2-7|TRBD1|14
CATKAGTGGYEQYF
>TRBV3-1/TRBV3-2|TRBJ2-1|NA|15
CASSQGVEVLGEQFF
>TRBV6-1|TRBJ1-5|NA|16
CASSVLGLHGAMPQHF
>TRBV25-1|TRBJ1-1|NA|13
CASSGYLNTEAFF
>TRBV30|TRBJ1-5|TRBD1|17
CAYSTGTGGDYNQPQHF
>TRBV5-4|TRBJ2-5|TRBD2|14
CASRLAGDRVTQYF
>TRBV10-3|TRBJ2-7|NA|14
CAISESTGVYEQYF
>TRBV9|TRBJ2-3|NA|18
CASTHHQTARASTDTQYF
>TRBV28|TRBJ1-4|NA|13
CASSLSWDEKLFF
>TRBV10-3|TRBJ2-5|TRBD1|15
CAISERRDREETQYF
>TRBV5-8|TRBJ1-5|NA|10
CASPNQPQHF
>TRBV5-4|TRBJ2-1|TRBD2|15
CASTAASGGDNEQFF